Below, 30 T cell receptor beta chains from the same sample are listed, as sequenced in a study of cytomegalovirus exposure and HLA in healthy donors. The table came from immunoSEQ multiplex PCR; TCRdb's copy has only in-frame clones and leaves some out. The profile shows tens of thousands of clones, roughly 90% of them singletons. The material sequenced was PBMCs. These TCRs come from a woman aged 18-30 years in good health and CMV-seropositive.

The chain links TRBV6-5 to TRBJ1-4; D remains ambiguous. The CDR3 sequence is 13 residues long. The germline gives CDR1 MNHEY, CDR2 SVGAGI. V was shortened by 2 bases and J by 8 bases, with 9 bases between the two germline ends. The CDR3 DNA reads TGTGCCAGCAGTTACGTGGCAGAAGAAAAACTGTTTTTT. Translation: CASSYVAEEKLFF.

CDR3 protein: CASSPNGRERKETQYF. Here the CDR3 DNA reads TGTGCCAGCTCACCAAATGGCAGGGAACGAAAAGAGACCCAGTACTTC. V is TRBV18 and J is TRBJ2-5; D is perhaps TRBD1 (5 bases). V gave up 2 bases and J gave up 3 bases, with 16 bases separating them. Germline CDR1 and CDR2: KGHSH and LQKENI. This CDR3 has 16 residues.

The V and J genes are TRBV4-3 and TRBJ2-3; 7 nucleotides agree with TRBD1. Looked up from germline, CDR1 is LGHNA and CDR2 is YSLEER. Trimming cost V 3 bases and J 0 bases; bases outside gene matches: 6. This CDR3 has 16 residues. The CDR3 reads CASSQWTGTSTDTQYF. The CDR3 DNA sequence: TGCGCCAGCAGCCAGTGGACAGGAACCAGCACAGATACGCAGTATTTT.

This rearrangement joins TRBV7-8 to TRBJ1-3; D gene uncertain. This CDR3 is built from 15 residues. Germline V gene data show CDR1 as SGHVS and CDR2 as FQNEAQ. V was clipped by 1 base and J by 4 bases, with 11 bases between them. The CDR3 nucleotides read TGTGCCAGCAGCTTAGGGCAGGCCCGCGGAAACACCATATATTTT. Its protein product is CASSLGQARGNTIYF.

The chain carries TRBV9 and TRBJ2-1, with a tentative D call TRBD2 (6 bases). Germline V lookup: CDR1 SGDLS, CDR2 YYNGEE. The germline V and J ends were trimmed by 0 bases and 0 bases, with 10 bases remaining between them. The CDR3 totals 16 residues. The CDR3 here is CASSVGGTYSYNEQFF. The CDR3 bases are TGTGCCAGCAGCGTAGGCGGGACTTACTCCTACAATGAGCAGTTCTTC.

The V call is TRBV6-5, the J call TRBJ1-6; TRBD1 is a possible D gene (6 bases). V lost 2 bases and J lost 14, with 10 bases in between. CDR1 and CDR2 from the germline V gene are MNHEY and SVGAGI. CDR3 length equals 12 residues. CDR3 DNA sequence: TGTGCCAGCAGTTACGCCTCAGGGGCCCTCCACTTT. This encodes CASSYASGALHF.

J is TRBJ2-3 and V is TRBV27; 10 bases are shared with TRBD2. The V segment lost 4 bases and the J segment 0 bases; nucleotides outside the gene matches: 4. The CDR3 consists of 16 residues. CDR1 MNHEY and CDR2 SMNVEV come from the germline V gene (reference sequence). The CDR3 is CASSSLTSGSTDTQYF. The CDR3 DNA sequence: TGTGCCAGCAGTTCTTTGACTAGCGGGAGCACAGATACGCAGTATTTT.

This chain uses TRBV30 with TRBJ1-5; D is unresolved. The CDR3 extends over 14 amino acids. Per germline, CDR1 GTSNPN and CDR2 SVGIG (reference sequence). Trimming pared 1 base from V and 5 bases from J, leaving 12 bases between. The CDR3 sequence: CAWSGIATDQPQHF. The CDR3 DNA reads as TGTGCCTGGAGTGGGATAGCAACCGATCAGCCCCAGCATTTT.

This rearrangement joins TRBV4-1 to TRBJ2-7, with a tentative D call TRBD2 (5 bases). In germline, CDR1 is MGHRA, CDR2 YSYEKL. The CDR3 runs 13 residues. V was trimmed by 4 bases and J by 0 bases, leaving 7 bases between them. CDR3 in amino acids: CASSPRDSYEQYF. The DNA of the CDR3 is TGCGCCAGCAGCCCCCGGGACTCCTACGAGCAGTACTTC.

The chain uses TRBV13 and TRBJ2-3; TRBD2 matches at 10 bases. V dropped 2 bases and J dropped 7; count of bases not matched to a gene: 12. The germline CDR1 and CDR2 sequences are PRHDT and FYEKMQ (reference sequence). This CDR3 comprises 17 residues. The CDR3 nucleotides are TGTGCCAGCAGCTTAAGACTAGCGGGCCTTAAGGCTTATACGCAGTATTTT. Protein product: CASSLRLAGLKAYTQYF.

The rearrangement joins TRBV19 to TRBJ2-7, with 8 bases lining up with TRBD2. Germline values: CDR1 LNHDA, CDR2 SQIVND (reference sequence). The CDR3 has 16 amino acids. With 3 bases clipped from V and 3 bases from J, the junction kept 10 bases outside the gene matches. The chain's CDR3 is CASSIGPGGLHYEQYF. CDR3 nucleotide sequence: TGTGCCAGTAGTATCGGGCCGGGAGGGCTCCACTACGAGCAGTACTTC.

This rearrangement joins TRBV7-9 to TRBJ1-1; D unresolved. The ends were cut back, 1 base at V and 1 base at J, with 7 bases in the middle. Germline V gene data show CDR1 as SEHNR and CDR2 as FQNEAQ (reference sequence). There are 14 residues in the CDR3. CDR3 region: CASSLESGNTEAFF. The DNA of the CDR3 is TGTGCCAGCAGCTTAGAATCAGGGAACACTGAAGCTTTCTTT. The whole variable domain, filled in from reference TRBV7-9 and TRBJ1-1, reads DTGVSQNPRHKITKRGQNVTFRCDPISEHNRLYWYRQTLGQGPEFLTYFQNEAQLEKSRLLSDRFSAERPKGSFSTLEIQRTEQGDSAMYLCASSLESGNTEAFFGQGTRLTVV.

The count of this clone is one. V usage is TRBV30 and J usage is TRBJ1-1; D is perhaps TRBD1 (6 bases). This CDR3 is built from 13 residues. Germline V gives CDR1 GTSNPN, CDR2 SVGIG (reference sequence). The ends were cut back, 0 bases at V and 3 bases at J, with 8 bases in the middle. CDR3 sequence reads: CAWSVQGYTEAFF. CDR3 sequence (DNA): TGTGCCTGGAGTGTACAGGGATACACTGAAGCTTTCTTT.

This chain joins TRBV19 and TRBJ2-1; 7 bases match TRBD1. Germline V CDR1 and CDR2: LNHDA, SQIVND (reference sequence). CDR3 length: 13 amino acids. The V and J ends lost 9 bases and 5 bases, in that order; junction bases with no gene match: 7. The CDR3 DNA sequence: TGTGCCAGCGAGAGACAGGGACACAATGAGCAGTTCTTC. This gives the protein CASERQGHNEQFF.

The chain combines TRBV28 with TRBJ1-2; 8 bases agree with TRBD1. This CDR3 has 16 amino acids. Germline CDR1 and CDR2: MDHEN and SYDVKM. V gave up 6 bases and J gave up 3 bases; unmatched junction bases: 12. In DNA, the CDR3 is TGTGCCAGCAGCCTCGGAGGGGACAGGCGATACTATGGCTACACCTTC. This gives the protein CASSLGGDRRYYGYTF.

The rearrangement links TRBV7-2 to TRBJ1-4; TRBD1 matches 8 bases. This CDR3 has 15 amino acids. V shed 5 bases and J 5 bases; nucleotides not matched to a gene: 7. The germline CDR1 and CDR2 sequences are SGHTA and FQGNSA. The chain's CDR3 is CASSPMWTGNEKLFF. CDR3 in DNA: TGTGCCAGCAGCCCGATGTGGACAGGGAATGAAAAACTGTTTTTT.

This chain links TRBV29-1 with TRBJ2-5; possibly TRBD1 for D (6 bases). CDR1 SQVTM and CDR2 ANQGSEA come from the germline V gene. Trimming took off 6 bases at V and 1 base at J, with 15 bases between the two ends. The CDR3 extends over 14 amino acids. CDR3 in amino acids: CSVTDSTIQETQYF. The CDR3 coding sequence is TGCAGCGTGACGGACAGTACCATCCAAGAGACCCAGTACTTC.

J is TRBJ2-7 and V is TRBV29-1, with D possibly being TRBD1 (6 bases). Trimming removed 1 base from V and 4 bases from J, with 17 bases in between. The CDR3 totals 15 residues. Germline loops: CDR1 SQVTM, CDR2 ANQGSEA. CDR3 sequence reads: CSVEGAAGDGYEQYF. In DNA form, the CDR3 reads TGCAGCGTTGAAGGTGCGGCAGGGGATGGTTACGAGCAGTACTTC.

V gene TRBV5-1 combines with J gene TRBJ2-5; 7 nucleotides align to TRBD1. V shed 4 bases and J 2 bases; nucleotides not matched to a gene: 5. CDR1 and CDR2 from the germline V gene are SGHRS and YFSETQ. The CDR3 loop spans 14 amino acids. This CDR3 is CASSIGQAQETQYF. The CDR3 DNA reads TGCGCCAGCAGCATAGGACAGGCTCAAGAGACCCAGTACTTC. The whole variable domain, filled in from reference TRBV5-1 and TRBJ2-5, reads KAGVTQTPRYLIKTRGQQVTLSCSPISGHRSVSWYQQTPGQGLQFLFEYFSETQRNKGNFPGRFSGRQFSNSRSEMNVSTLELGDSALYLCASSIGQAQETQYFGPGTRLLVL.

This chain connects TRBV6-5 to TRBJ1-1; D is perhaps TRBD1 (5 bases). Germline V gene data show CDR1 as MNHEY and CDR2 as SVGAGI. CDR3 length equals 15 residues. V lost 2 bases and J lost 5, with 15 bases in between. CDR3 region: CASSYGSRAKTEAFF. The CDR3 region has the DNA TGTGCCAGCAGTTACGGGTCCAGGGCAAAAACTGAAGCTTTCTTT.

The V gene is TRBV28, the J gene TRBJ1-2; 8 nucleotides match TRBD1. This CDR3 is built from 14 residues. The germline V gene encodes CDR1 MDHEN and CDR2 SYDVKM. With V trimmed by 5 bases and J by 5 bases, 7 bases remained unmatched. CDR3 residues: CASSVLGTGYGYTF. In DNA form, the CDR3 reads TGTGCCAGCAGTGTATTAGGGACAGGATATGGCTACACCTTC.

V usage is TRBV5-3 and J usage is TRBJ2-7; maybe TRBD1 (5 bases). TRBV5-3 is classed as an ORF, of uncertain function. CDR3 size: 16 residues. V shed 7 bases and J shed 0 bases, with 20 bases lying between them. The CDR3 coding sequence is TGTGCCAGAGGGGCAAGGGTTCTCGAGTACTCCTACGAGCAGTACTTC. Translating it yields CARGARVLEYSYEQYF.

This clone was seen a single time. The CDR3 nucleotides are TGCGCCAGCAGTGACCTAATTCCGGGACAGGAACATCAGCCCCAGCATTTT. Encoded protein: CASSDLIPGQEHQPQHF. The J gene is TRBJ1-5, the V gene TRBV10-1; 8 nucleotides match TRBD1. Germline lookup yields CDR1 WNHNN and CDR2 SYGVQD (reference sequence). J lost 5 bases, V lost 3 bases, and 12 bases had no gene match. The CDR3 loop spans 17 amino acids.

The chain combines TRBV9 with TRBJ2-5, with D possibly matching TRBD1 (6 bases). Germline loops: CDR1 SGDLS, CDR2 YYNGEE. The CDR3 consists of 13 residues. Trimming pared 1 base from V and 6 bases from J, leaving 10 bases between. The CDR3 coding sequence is TGTGCCAGCAGCGTATCCCAGGGGCAGACCCAGTACTTC. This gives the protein CASSVSQGQTQYF.

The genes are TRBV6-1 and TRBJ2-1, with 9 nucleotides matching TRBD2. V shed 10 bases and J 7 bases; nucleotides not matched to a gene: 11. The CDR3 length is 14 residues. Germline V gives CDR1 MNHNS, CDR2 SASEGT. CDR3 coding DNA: TGTGCCACCAAGACTAGCGGAGCCGGGAATGAGCAGTTCTTC. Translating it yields CATKTSGAGNEQFF.

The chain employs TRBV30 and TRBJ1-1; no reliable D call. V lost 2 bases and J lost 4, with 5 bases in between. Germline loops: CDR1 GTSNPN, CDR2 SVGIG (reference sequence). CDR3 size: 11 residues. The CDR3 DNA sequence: TGTGCCTGGAGTCACGGCACTGAAGCTTTCTTT. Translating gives CAWSHGTEAFF.

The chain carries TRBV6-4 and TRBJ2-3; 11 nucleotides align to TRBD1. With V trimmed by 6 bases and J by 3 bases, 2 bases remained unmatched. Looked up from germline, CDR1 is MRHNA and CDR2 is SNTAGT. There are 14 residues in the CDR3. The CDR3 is CASRDRGPTDTQYF. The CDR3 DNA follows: TGTGCCAGCAGGGACAGGGGGCCGACAGATACGCAGTATTTT.

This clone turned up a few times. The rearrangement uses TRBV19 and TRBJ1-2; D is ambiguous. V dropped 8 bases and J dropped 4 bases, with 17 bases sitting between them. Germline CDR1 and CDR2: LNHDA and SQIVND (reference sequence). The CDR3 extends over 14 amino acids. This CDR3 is CASYGRDFGYGYTF. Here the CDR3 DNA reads TGTGCCAGTTATGGCCGGGATTTCGGCTATGGCTACACCTTC.

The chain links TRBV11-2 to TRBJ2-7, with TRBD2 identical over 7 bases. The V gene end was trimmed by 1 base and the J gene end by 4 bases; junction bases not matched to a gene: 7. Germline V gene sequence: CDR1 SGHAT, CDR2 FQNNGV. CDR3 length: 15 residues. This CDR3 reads CASSLVGLAEYEQYF. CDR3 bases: TGTGCCAGCAGCTTAGTAGGTCTAGCGGAATACGAGCAGTACTTC.

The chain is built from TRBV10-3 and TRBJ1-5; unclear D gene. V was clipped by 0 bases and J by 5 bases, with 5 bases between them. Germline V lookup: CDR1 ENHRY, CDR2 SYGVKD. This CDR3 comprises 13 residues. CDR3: CAISESEDQPQHF. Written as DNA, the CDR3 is TGTGCCATCAGTGAGTCGGAGGATCAGCCCCAGCATTTT.